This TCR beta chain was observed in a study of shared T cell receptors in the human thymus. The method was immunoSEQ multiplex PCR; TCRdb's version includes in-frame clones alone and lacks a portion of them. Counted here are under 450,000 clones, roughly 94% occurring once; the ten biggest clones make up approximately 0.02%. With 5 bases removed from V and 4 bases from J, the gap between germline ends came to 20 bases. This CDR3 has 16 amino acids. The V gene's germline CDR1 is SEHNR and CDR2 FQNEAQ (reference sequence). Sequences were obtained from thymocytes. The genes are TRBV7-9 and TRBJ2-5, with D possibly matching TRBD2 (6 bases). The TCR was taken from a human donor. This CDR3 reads CASSPGGGNSPETQYF. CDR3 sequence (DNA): TGTGCCAGCAGCCCTGGCGGCGGGAATTCTCCAGAGACCCAGTACTTC.